This TCR beta chain was recorded in a study of blood T cell repertoires in COVID-19. The V gene's germline CDR1 is LGHDT and CDR2 YNNKEL (reference sequence). J gave up 2 bases and V 4 bases, and 8 bases lay outside the gene matches. The CDR3 loop spans 17 amino acids. Assay used: immunoSEQ multiplex PCR; TCRdb lists only in-frame clones, some missing. The sample includes roughly 260,000 clones, more than 80% of them seen just once. The chain employs TRBV3-1 (or the pseudogene TRBV3-2) and TRBJ1-4; TRBD1 matches 9 bases. The sequenced sample consisted of peripheral blood. This receptor was identified in a woman in her thirties or forties with acute or convalescent COVID-19. CDR3 sequence: CASSRGQGMTTNEKLFF. The CDR3, as DNA: TGTGCCAGCAGCCGAGGACAGGGGATGACGACTAATGAAAAACTGTTTTTT.